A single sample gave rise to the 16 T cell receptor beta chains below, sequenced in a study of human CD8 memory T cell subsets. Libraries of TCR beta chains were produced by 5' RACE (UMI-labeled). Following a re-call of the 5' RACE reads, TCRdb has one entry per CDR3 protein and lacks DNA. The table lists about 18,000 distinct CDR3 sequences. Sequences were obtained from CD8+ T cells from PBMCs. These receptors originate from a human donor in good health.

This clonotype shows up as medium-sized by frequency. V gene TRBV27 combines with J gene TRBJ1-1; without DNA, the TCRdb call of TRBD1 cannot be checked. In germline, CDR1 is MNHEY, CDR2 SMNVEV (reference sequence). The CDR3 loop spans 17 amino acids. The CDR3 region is CASSKITTQGANTEAFF.

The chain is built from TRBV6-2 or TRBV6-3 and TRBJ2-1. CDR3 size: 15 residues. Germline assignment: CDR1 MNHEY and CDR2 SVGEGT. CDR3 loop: CASSPDASAYNEQFF.

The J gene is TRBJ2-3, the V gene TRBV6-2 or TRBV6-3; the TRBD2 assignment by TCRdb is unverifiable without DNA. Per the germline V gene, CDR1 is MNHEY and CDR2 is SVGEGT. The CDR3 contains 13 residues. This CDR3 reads CASRALEADTQYF.

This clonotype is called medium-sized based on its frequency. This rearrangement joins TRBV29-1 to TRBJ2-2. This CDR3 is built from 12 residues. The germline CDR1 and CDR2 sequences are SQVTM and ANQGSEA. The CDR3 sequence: CSVDLTTGELFF.

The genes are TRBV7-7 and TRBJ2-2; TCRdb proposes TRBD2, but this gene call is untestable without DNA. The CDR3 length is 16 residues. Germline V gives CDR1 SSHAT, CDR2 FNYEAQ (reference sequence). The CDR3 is CASRGLAGGPNGELFF. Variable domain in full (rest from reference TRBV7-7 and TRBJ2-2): GAGVSQSPRYKVTKRGQDVTLRCDPISSHATLYWYQQALGQGPEFLTYFNYEAQPDKSGLPSDRFSAERPEGSISTLTIQRTEQRDSAMYRCASRGLAGGPNGELFFGEGSRLTVL.

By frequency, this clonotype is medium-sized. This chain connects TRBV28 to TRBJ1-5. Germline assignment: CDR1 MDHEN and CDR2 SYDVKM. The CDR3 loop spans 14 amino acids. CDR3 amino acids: CASSQLRGYQPQHF.

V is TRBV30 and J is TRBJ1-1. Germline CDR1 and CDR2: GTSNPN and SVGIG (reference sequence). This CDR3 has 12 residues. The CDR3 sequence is CAWSVSVTEAFF.

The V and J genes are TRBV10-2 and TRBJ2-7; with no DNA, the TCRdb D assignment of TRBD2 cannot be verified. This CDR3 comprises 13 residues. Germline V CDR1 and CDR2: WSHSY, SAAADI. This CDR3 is CASSYPGGVEQYF.

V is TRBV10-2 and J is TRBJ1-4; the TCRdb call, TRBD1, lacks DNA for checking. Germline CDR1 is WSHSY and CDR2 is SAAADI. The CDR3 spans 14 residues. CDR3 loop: CASSEVRDDEKLFF.

The CDR3 sequence is CASSMGKHSYEQYF. V is TRBV19 and J is TRBJ2-7. Germline lookup yields CDR1 LNHDA and CDR2 SQIVND (reference sequence). CDR3 length: 14 amino acids.

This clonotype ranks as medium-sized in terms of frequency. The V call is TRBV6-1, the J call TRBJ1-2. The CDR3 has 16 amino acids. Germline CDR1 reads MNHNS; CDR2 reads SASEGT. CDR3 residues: CASSEAEKGLDYGYTF.

CDR3 loop: CASSLTRANEQFF. The chain is built from TRBV7-3 and TRBJ2-1; the TRBD1 assignment by TCRdb is unverifiable without DNA. Germline values: CDR1 SGHTA, CDR2 FQGTGA. This CDR3 comprises 13 residues.

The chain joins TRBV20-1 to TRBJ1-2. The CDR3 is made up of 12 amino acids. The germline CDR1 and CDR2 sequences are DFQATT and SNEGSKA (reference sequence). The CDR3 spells CSAPSGNYGYTF.

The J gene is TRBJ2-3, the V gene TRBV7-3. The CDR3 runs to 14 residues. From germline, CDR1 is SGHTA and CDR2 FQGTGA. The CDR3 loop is CASSLLAPTDTQYF.

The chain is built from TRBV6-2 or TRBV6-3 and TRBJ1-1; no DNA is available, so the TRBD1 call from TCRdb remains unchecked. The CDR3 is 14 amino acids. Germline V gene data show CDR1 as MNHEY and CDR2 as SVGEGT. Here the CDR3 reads CASSWDSLNTEAFF.

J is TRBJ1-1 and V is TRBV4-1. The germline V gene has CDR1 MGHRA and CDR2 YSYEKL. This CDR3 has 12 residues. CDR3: CASSQMNTEAFF.